The clone carrying this T cell receptor (beta chain) has just a few counts. The entry originates in a study of blood T cells in healthy people across ages. The CDR3 spans 14 residues. The V gene's germline CDR1 is SEHNR and CDR2 FQNEAQ (reference sequence). V dropped 2 bases and J dropped 10 bases, with 15 bases sitting between them. Sample-barcoded 5' priming and a J-beta primer mix drove a second PCR of about 6 to 12 cycles. One entry per CDR3 protein results from TCRdb running MiXCR on the 5' RACE reads. The sample carries around 700,000 distinct CDR3 sequences, roughly 25% recorded once. This same sample was also taken into another study, of T cells of mothers and their children. This second report adds: RNA extracted was entirely used for cDNA synthesis, approximately 1.5 ug per 15 ul. The second PCR used the M1S primer, and this primer added sample barcodes and 2-4 random nucleotides. Researchers found no T cell clones that were persistent and microchimeric.

The sample taken for sequencing was blood. This sequence was found in a boy between 5 and 17 years old in good health. The chain employs TRBV7-9 and TRBJ2-1, with D maybe TRBD1 (6 bases). This CDR3 reads CASSLINREQEQFF. The CDR3 DNA sequence: TGTGCCAGCAGCTTAATTAACAGGGAACAAGAGCAGTTCTTC.